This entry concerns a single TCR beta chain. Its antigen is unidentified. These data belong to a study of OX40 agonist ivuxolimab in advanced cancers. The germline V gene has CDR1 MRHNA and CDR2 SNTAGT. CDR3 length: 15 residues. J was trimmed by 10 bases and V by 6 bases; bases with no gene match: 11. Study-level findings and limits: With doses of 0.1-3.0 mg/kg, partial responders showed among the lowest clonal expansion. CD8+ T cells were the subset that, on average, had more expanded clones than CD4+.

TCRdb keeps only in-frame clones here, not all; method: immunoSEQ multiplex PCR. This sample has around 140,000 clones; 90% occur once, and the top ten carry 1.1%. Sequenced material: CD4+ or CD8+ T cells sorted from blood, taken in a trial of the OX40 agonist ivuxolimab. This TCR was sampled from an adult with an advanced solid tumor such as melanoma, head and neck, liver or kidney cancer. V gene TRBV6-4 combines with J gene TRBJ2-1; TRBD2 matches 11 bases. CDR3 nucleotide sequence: TGTGCCAGCAGCCGACTAGCGGGAACTGTCGAGGAGCAGTTCTTC. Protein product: CASSRLAGTVEEQFF.